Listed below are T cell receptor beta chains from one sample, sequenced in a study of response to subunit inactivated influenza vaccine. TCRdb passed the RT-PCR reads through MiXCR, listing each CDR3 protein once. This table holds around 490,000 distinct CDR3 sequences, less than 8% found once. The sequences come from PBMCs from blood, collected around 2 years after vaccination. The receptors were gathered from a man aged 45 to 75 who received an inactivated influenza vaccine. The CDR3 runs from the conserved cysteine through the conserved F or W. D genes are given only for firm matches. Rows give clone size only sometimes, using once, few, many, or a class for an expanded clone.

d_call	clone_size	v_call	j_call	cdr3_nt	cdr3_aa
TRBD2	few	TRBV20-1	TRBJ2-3	TGCAGTGCTGGGGTGGACAGCGGGAGAAGGTATACGCAGTATTTT	CSAGVDSGRRYTQYF
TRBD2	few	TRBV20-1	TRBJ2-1	TGCAGTGCTAGAGATCTGAGGACTAGCGGGAGCGACAATGAGCAGTTCTTC	CSARDLRTSGSDNEQFF
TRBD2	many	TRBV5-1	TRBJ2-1	TGCGCCAGCAGCTTTGGGACTAGCGGGAGTTCACGTTTACACAATGAGCAGTTCTTC	CASSFGTSGSSRLHNEQFF
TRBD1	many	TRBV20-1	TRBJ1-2	TGCAGTGCAAGGGACAGCTCGAACTATGGCTACACCTTC	CSARDSSNYGYTF
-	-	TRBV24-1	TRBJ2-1	TGTGCCACCAGTGATTTGAGCGTTCATGAGCAGTTCTTC	CATSDLSVHEQFF
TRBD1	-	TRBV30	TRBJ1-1	TGTGCCTGGTACAGGGGATTCGAAGCTTTCTTT	CAWYRGFEAFF
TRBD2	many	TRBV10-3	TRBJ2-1	TGTGCCATCACCGCGGGAGGGTCCTACAATGAGCAGTTCTTC	CAITAGGSYNEQFF
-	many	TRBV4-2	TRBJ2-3	TGTGCCAGCAGCCAGGGAGGTCCAGCCTCGGATACGCAGTATTTT	CASSQGGPASDTQYF
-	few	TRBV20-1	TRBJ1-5	TGCAGTGCTAGATTTGGTTTTAATCAGCCCCAGCATTTT	CSARFGFNQPQHF
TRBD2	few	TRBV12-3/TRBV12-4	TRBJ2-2	TGTGCCAGCAGTTTAGCGGGACTAGCGGGGGGGCGGTACCCCGGGGAGCTGTTTTTT	CASSLAGLAGGRYPGELFF
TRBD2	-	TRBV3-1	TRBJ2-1	TGTGCCAGCAGCCACCGTTCTAGCGGGAGATCCGCTGAGCAGTTCTTC	CASSHRSSGRSAEQFF
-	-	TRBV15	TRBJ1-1	TGTGCCACCAGCGGAGTGCGGGGGGCGAACACTGAAGCTTTCTTT	CATSGVRGANTEAFF
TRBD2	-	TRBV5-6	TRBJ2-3	TGTGCCAGCAGCTTGGTTCGAGCGGGGGGCACAGATACGCAGTATTTT	CASSLVRAGGTDTQYF
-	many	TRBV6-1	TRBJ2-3	TGTGCCAGCAGTGAAGTAACTAGCAGCACAGATACGCAGTATTTT	CASSEVTSSTDTQYF
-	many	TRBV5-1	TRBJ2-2	TGCGCCAGCAGCTCAGGGGGGCCGCACGGGGAGCTGTTTTTT	CASSSGGPHGELFF
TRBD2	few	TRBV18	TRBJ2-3	TGTGCCAGCTCACCACCTGCACTAGCGGATACGCAGTATTTT	CASSPPALADTQYF
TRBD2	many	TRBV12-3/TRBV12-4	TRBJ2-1	TGTGCCACCAGACCAATAGCGGGCCTAGGAAATGAGCAGTTCTTC	CATRPIAGLGNEQFF
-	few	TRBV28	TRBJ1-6	TGTGCCAGCAGAAAACAGGGCAGTAATTCACCCCTCCACTTT	CASRKQGSNSPLHF
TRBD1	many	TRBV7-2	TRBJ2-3	TGTGCCAGCAGTCCGGACAGGGGTACAGATACGCAGTATTTT	CASSPDRGTDTQYF
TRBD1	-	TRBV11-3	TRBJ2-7	TGTGCCAGCAGCTTAGTAGGGACAGGCTTAAACTACGAGCAGTACTTC	CASSLVGTGLNYEQYF
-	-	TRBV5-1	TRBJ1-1	TGCGCCAGCAGCTCGGTCGGGGGGCCGAACACTGAAGCTTTCTTT	CASSSVGGPNTEAFF
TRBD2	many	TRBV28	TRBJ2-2	TGTGCCAGCAGCCCTCGACTAGCGGGGGGAACCGGGGAGCTGTTTTTT	CASSPRLAGGTGELFF
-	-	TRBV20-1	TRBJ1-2	TGCAGTGCTCTTTGGGCAGGGAACTATGGCTACACCTTC	CSALWAGNYGYTF
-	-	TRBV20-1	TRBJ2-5	TGCAGTGCGGGGTTATCCAGAGAGACCCAGTACTTC	CSAGLSRETQYF
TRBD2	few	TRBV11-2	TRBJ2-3	TGTGCCAGCAGCCAGGTAGCGGGACGGGTAGATACGCAGTATTTT	CASSQVAGRVDTQYF
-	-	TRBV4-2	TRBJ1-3	TGTGCCAGCAGCCAAGAGACGGGTCCTGGAAACACCATATATTTT	CASSQETGPGNTIYF
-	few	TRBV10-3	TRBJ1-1	TGTGCCATCAGTGCTTGGAACACTGAAGCTTTCTTT	CAISAWNTEAFF
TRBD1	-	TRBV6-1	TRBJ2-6	TGTGCCAGCCGAAAGACAGGGGCCTCTGGGGCCAACGTCCTGACTTTC	CASRKTGASGANVLTF
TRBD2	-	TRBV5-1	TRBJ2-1	TGCGCCAGCAGCTTGGGTCGACTAGCGGGGCCGCAGTTCTTC	CASSLGRLAGPQFF
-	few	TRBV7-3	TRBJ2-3	TGTGCCAGCAGCTTAAATGGCTTCACAGATACGCAGTATTTT	CASSLNGFTDTQYF
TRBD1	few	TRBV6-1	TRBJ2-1	TGTGCCAGCAGCCAGGGACAGCGCTCCTACAATGAGCAGTTCTTC	CASSQGQRSYNEQFF
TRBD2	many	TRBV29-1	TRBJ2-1	TGCAGCGCCGCGGGACTAGCGGGAAATGAGCAGTTCTTC	CSAAGLAGNEQFF